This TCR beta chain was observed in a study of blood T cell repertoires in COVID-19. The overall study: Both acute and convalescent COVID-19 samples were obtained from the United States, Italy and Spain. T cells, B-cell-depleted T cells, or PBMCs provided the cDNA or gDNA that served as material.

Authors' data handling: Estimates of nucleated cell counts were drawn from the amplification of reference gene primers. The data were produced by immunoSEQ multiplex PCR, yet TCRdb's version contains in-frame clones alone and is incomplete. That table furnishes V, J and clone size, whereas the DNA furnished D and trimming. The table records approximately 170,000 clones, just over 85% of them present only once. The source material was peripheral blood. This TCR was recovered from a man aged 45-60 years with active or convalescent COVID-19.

The CDR3 DNA follows: TGTGCCAGCAGCCAAGGGGGCGATTTTCGAGGGAACACTGAAGCTTTCTTT. This gives the protein CASSQGGDFRGNTEAFF. The rearrangement uses TRBV3-1 (or the pseudogene TRBV3-2) and TRBJ1-1; perhaps TRBD1 as D (5 bases). The length of the CDR3 is 17 residues. The V gene lost 1 base and the J gene lost 1 base, with 16 bases spanning the gap. The germline V gene encodes CDR1 LGHDT and CDR2 YNNKEL (reference sequence).